Reported below is one TCR beta chain. Its antigen is not yet known. It has no much larger one-base neighbor in the sample; base qualities were not kept. The data stem from a study of shared clonotypes between healthy human individuals (TCRdb year 2020). Concerning the study at large: The cohort comprised a couple of women and a few men aged 18 to 49 years. Between about 0.85 and 9.5 billion PBMCs per donor were obtained by leukapheresis. Blood TCR repertoires of a handful of healthy adults were deeply sequenced to estimate repertoire size and the extent of clonotype sharing between individuals. For each donor, three plates each were used for CD4 naive and CD4 memory, two plates were used for CD8 naive, and one plate was used for CD8 memory. To increase sequencing depth and limit assay-specific biases, TCR repertoire library preparation and sequencing were carried out by different laboratories using diverse techniques.

The germline V gene (reference sequence) yields MNHEY for CDR1 and SMNVEV for CDR2. The cysteine opens and the phenylalanine closes a CDR3 of 15 amino acids. The entry retains the CDR3 DNA only, 45 bases that are in frame from base 1. Relative to germline, V is missing 0 bases and J is missing 4 bases, with 0 bases of the junction outside any gene match. Beyond this particular receptor, the publication reports: Across a handful of donors, around 5% of naive CD4, roughly 3.5% of naive CD8, around 2.1% of memory CD4, and 0.3% to 0.45% of memory CD8 clonotypes were shared. Even with the large sequencing depth, rarefaction of the sorted-subset datasets indicated that sequencing was incomplete. Pairwise subsampling led to the expectation that sequencing depth would affect the degree of clonotype sharing among donors. Naive subsets generally had larger estimated clonotype richness than memory subsets. Compared with non-shared clonotypes, the clonotypes found in all four sorted-subset donors had higher generation probabilities. The genetic and exposure-history diversity represented was limited by the small number of donors. Sampling was restricted to blood, and TCR repertoires in tissues likely differ from the TCR repertoires found in blood.

Using the deep immunoSEQ assay, multiplex PCR amplified TCR CDR3 regions from genomic DNA. Extracted genomic DNA from each cell subset was distributed evenly across all wells of several immunoSEQ 96-well plates, and each plate was treated as a replicate. Each replicate PCR for sorted subsets received around 200 ng genomic DNA, equal to roughly 30,000 T cell genomes. Purified libraries were measured with a Qubit 3.0 fluorometer, size-checked on a Bioanalyzer 2100, and measured again with the KAPA Library Quantification kit. A separate single-read 150-cycle Illumina NextSeq 550 flow cell was used to sequence each immunoSEQ 96-well plate. As for the original processing: The immunoSEQ output contained only junctional sequences without quality scores, so filtering could not match that applied to full-length reads. To assign V/J genes and CDR3, sequences were annotated using PyIR, a Python wrapper for IgBLAST v1.9, with IMGT germline references. Any read was removed if the V/J assignment was weak (E-value above 1e-6), the CDR3 was missing, or the read contained stop codons, out-of-frame junctions, or ambiguous translated residues. A V3J clonotype was defined by an identical inferred V gene, J gene, and CDR3 amino acid sequence. Percentage overlap between repertoires was calculated by dividing the number of shared unique clonotypes by the size of the smaller repertoire. RTK rarefaction, the Chao1 estimator, and Recon v2.1 estimates of unobserved clonotypes were used to assess repertoire richness. Generation probabilities were computed with OLGA for all TCRbeta clonotypes obtained by the gDNA method from several donors. The table comes from immuneACCESS by way of TCRdb, which keeps in-frame sequences with V and J called. Part of the clones is missing from these tables; in studies checked, under half for an unresolved V gene and the rest for unknown reasons. V, J and clone size were drawn from that table, and D and trimming were deduced from the DNA. The sample includes about 2 million clones, with approximately 94% observed a single time. The ten largest clones add up to more than 0.9% of the sample.

CD8 naive samples were obtained by positive selection for CCR7 among CD45RO-negative cells, yielding a CD45RA+CCR7+ population from which TemRA cells were excluded. Donors were healthy HIV-negative adults with no recently reported acute infections or vaccinations. Every donor was a Caucasian adult residing in Nashville, Tennessee, USA. After blood collection by leukapheresis, PBMCs were isolated using Ficoll-Histopaque density gradient centrifugation and then cryopreserved in the vapor phase of liquid nitrogen. Analytical flow cytometry was used to check the purity and quantity of every magnetically sorted T cell population. Each sorted fraction had its genomic DNA isolated and then quantified by UV absorbance on a Nanodrop 2000c.

This TCR derives from a young man in good health. The chain joins TRBV27 to TRBJ2-1; 10 bases in the junction line up with TRBD2. The sample was naive CD8+ T cells sorted from blood. Sample cell subset or site, as interpreted from the label and publication: CD45RA+CCR7+. The CDR3 sequence is CASSLSLAGYNEQFF. The DNA sequence is as follows: TGTGCCAGCAGTTTATCACTAGCGGGGTACAATGAGCAGTTCTTC.